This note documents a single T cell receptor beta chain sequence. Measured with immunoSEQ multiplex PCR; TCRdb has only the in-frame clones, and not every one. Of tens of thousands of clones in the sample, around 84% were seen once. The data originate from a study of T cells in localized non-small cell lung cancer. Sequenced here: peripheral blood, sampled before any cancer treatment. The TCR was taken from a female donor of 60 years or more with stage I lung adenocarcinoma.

The CDR3 nucleotides read TGCGCCAGCAGCCAGCTAGCGGGGGAGATGGAGACCCAGTACTTC. The encoded protein is CASSQLAGEMETQYF. The chain links TRBV4-1 to TRBJ2-5, with 10 bases lining up with TRBD2. This CDR3 region has 15 residues. Germline-derived CDR1 and CDR2 are MGHRA and YSYEKL. V was pared by 3 bases and J by 5 bases, with 6 bases of the junction left unmatched.